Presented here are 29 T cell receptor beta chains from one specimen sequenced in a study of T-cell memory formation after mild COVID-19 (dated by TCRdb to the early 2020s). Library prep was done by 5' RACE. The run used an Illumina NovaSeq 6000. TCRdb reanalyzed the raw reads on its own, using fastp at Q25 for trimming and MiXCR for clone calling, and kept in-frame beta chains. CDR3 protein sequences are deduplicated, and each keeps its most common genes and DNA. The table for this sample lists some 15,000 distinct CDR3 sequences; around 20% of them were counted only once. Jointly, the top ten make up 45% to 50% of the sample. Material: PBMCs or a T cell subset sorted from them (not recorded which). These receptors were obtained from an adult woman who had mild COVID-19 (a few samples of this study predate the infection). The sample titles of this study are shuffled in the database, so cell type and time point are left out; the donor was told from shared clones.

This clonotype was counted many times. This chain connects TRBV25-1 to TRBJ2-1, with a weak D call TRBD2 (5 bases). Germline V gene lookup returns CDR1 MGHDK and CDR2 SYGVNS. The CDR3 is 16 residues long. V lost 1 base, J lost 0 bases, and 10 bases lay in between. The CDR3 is CASSEWASPSYNEQFF. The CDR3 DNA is TGTGCCAGCAGTGAATGGGCTAGCCCCTCCTACAATGAGCAGTTCTTC.

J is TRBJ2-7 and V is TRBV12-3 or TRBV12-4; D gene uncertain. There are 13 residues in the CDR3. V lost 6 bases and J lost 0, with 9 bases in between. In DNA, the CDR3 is TGTGCCAGCAGGGGATTAAGCTCCTACGAGCAGTACTTC. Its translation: CASRGLSSYEQYF.

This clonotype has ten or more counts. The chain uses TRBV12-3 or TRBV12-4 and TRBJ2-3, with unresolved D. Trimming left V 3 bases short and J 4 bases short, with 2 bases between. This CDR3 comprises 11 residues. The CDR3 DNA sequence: TGTGCCAGCAGTTTTGCAGATACGCAGTATTTT. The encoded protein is CASSFADTQYF.

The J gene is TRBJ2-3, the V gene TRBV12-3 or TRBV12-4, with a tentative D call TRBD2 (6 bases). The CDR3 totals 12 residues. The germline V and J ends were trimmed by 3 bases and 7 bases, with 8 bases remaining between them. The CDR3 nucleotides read TGTGCCAGCAGTTTGGCGGGGTATACGCAGTATTTT. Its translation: CASSLAGYTQYF.

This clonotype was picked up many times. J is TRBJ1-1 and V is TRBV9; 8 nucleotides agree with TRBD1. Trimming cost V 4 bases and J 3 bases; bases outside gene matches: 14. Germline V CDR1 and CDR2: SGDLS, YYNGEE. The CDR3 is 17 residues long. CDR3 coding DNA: TGTGCCAGCAGCCCGATCGGACAGGGTCCAAGGGACACTGAAGCTTTCTTT. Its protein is CASSPIGQGPRDTEAFF.

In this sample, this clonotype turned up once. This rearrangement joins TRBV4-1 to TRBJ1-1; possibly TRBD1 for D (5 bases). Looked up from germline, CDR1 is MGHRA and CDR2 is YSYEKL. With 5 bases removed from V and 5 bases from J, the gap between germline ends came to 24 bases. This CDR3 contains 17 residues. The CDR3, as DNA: TGCGCCAGCAGCTACGACTTTGGAGGGACTTCAGGGACTGAAGCTTTCTTT. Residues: CASSYDFGGTSGTEAFF.

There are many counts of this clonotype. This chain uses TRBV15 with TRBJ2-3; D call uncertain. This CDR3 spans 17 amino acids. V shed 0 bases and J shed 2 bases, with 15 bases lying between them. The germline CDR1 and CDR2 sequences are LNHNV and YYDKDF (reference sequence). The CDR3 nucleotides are TGTGCCACCAGCAGAGATCGGGCAGGTCCGATCACAGATACGCAGTATTTT. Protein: CATSRDRAGPITDTQYF.

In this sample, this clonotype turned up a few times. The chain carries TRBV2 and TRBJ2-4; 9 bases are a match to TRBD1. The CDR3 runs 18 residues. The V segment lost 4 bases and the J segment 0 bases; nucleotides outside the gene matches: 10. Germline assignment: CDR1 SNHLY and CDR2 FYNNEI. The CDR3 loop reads CASSVTGGLLLAKNIQYF. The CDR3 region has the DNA TGTGCCAGCAGTGTAACAGGGGGCCTTCTCTTAGCCAAAAACATTCAGTACTTC.

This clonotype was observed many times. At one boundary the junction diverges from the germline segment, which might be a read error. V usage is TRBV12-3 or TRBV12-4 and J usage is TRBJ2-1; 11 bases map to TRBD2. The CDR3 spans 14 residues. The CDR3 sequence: CASSLAGGYNEQFF. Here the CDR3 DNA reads TGTGCCAGCAGTCTAGCGGGGGGCTACAATGAGCAGTTCTTC.

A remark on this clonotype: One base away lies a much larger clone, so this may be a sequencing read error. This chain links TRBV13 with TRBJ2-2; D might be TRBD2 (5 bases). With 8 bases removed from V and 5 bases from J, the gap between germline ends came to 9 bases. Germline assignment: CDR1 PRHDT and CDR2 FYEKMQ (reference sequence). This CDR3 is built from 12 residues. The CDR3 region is CASLGKTGELFF. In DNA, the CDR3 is TGTGCCAGCCTCGGGAAAACCGGGGAGCTGTTTTTT.

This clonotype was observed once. CDR3 loop: CASSRGLAGNQETQYF. The CDR3 nucleotides are TGTGCCAGCAGCCGGGGACTAGCGGGGAACCAAGAGACCCAGTACTTC. The V call is TRBV7-7, the J call TRBJ2-5, with 13 bases matching TRBD2. The V gene's germline CDR1 is SSHAT and CDR2 FNYEAQ (reference sequence). CDR3 length: 16 amino acids. After removal of 5 bases from V and 0 bases from J, the junction contained 3 bases not matched to a gene.

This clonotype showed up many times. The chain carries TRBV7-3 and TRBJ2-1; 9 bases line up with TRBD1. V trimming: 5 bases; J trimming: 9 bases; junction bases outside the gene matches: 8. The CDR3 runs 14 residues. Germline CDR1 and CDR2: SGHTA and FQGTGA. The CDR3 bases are TGTGCCAGCAGCCTGGGGACAGGGCCGATTGAGCAGTTCTTC. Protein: CASSLGTGPIEQFF. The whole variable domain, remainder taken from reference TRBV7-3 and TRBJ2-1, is GAGVSQTPSNKVTEKGKYVELRCDPISGHTALYWYRQSLGQGPEFLIYFQGTGAADDSGLPNDRFFAVRPEGSVSTLKIQRTERGDSAVYLCASSLGTGPIEQFFGPGTRLTVL.

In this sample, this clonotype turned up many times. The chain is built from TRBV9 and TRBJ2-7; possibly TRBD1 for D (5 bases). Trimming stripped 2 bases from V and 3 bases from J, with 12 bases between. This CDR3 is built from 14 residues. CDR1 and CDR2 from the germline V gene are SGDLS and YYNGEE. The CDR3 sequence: CASSVDDSFYEQYF. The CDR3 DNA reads TGTGCCAGCAGCGTGGATGACAGCTTCTACGAGCAGTACTTC.

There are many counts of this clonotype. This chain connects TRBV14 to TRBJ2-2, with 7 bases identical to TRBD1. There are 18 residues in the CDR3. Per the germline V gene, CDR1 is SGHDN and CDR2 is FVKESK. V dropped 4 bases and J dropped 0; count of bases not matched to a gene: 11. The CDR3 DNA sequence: TGTGCCAGCAGCCCCAGGCCGGGACAGCCCTCGAACACCGGGGAGCTGTTTTTT. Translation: CASSPRPGQPSNTGELFF.

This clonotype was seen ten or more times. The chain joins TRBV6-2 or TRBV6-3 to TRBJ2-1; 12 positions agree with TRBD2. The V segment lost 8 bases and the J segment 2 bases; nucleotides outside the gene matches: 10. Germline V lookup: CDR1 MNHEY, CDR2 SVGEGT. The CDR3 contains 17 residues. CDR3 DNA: TGTGCCAGCCTAACCAAACTAGCGGGAGGAACCTACAATGAGCAGTTCTTC. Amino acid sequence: CASLTKLAGGTYNEQFF.

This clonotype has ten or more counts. CDR3 loop: CASSQEGRDSHNTEAFF. The CDR3 nucleotides are TGCGCCAGCAGCCAAGAAGGAAGGGACAGCCACAACACTGAAGCTTTCTTT. The rearrangement uses TRBV4-3 and TRBJ1-1, with TRBD1 matching over 7 bases. Germline V lookup: CDR1 LGHNA, CDR2 YSLEER. The CDR3 extends over 17 amino acids. V dropped 0 bases and J dropped 2; count of bases not matched to a gene: 9.

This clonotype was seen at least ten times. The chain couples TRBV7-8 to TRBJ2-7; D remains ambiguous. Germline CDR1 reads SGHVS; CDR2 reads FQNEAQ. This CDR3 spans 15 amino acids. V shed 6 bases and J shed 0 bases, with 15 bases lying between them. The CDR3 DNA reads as TGTGCCAGCAGTCACTGGCTGGGCAGCTCCTACGAGCAGTACTTC. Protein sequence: CASSHWLGSSYEQYF. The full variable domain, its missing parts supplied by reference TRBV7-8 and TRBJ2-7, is GAGVSQSPRYKVAKRGQDVALRCDPISGHVSLFWYQQALGQGPEFLTYFQNEAQLDKSGLPSDRFFAERPEGSVSTLKIQRTQQEDSAVYLCASSHWLGSSYEQYFGPGTRLTVT.

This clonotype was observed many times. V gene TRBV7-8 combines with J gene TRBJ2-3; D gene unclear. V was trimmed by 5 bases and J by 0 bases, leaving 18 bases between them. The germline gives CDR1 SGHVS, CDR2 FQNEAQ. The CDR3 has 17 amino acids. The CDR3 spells CASSGPLTATSTDTQYF. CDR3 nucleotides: TGTGCCAGCAGCGGGCCCTTGACGGCGACTAGCACAGATACGCAGTATTTT.

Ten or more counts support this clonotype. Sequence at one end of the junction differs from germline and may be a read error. The CDR3 is CASSYSNNEQFF. The DNA of the CDR3 is TGTGCCAGCAGTTACTCCAACAATGAGCAGTTCTTC. The chain has TRBV12-3 or TRBV12-4 and TRBJ2-1; D gene unclear. The CDR3 loop spans 12 amino acids.

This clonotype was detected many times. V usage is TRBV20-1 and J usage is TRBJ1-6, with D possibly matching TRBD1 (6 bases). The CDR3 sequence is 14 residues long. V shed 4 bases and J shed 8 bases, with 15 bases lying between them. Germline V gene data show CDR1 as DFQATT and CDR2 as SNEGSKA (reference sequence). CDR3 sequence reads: CSATTGIFDSPLHF. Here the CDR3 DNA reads TGCAGTGCTACTACAGGGATTTTCGATTCACCCCTCCACTTT.

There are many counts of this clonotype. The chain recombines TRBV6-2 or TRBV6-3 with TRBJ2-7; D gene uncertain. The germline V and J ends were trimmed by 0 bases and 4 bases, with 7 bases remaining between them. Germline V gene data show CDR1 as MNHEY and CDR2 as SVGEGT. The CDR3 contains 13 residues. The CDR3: CASSYSYGYEQYF. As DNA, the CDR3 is TGTGCCAGCAGTTACTCATATGGGTACGAGCAGTACTTC.

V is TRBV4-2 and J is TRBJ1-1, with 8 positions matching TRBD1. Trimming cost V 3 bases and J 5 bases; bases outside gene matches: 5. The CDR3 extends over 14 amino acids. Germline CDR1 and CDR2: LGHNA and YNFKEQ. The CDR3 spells CASSHPGGETEAFF. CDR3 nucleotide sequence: TGTGCCAGCAGCCACCCAGGGGGCGAGACTGAAGCTTTCTTT.

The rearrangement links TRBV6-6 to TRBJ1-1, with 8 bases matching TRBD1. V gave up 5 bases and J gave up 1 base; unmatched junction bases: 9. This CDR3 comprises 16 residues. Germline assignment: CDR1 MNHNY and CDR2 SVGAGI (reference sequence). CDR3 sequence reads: CASSPPTGDGNTEAFF. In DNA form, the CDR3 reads TGTGCCAGCAGTCCCCCGACAGGGGATGGGAACACTGAAGCTTTCTTT.

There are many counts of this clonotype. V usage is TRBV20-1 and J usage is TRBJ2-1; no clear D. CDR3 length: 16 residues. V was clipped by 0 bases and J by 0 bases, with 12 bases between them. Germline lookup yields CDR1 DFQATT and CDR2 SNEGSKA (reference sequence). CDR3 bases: TGCAGTGCTAGAGATCAGCTGCAGAGCTCCTACAATGAGCAGTTCTTC. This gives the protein CSARDQLQSSYNEQFF.

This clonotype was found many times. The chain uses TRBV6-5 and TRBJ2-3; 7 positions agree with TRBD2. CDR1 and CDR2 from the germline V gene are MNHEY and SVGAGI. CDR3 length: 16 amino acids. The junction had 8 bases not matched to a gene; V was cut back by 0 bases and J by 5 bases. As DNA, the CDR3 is TGTGCCAGCAGTTACTCGAAGACGGGAGGTGGAGATACGCAGTATTTT. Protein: CASSYSKTGGGDTQYF.

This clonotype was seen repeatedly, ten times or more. CDR3 nucleotides: TGTGCCAGCAGGACTAGCGGGGGACTCCGCGAGCAGTACTTC. Translating gives CASRTSGGLREQYF. This chain connects TRBV12-3 or TRBV12-4 to TRBJ2-7; 12 bases map to TRBD2. The CDR3 is made up of 14 amino acids. Germline trimming cut 6 bases from V and 6 bases from J; bases unmatched to any gene: 6.

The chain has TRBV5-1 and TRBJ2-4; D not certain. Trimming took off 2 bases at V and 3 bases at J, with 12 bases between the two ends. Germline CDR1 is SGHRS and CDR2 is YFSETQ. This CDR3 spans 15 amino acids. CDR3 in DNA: TGCGCCAGCAGCTTTAGGCGAATTGGCAAAAACATTCAGTACTTC. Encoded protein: CASSFRRIGKNIQYF.

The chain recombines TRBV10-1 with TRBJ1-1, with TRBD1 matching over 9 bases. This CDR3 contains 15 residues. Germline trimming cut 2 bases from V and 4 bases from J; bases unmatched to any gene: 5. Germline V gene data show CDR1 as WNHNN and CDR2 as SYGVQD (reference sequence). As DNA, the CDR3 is TGCGCCAGCAGTGAGGGCACAGGGGGCATCACTGAAGCTTTCTTT. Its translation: CASSEGTGGITEAFF.

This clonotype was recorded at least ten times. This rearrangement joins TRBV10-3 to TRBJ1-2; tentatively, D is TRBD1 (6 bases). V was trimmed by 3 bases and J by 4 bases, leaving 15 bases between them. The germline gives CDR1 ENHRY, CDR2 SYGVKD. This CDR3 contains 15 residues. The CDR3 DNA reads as TGTGCCATCAGTGATAGGGGCGGACAGTCCTATGGCTACACCTTC. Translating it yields CAISDRGGQSYGYTF.